The clone carrying this T cell receptor beta chain was seen a few times. What it recognizes is unknown. The record originates from a study of T-cell reconstitution after alpha-beta-depleted transplantation in children. Study-wide points: The study traced high day-60 TCRbeta diversity in some patients to surviving recipient T cells and thymic progenitors. Newly generated T cells supplied most T-cell counts and diversity one year post-transplant. At around two months after transplant, the alpha-beta T cells were reportedly derived from several hundred expanded clones that came from non-depleted graft cells.

TCRbeta library preparation incorporated unique molecular identifiers. TCRdb independently ran MiXCR on the PCR reads; one entry per CDR3 protein. The table records about 200,000 distinct CDR3 sequences, approximately 6.9% of them present only once. CDR1 is MGHRA and CDR2 is YSYEKL in the germline V gene. The CDR3 length is 17 residues. V was shortened by 0 bases and J by 6 bases, with 17 bases between the two germline ends. The genes are TRBV4-1 and TRBJ2-2; the D gene is possibly TRBD1 (5 bases). The sequences come from PBMCs, collected before TCRalphabeta/CD19-depleted stem cell transplant. The source is a boy between 2 and 10 years old with acute lymphoblastic leukemia, due to receive a stem cell transplant. The CDR3 sequence: CASSQENAGSNAGELFF. The CDR3 bases are TGCGCCAGCAGCCAAGAAAATGCAGGGTCGAATGCCGGGGAGCTGTTTTTT.